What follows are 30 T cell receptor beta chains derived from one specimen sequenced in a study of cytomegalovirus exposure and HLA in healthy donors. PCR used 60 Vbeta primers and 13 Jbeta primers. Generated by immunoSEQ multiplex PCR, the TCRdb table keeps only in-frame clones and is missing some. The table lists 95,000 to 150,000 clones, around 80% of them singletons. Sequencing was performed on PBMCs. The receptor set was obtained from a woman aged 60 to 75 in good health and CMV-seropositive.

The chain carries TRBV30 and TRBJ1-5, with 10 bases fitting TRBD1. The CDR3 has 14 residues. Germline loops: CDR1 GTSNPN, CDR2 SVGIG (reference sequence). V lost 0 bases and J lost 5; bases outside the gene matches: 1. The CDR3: CAWSVDRGHQPQHF. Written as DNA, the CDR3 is TGTGCCTGGAGTGTAGACAGGGGGCATCAGCCCCAGCATTTT.

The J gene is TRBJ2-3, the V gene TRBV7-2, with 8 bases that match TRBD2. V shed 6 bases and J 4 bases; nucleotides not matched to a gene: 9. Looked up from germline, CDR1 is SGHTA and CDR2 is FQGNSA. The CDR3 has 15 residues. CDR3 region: CASRPAGGEADTQYF. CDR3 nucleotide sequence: TGTGCCAGCAGACCCGCCGGGGGGGAGGCAGATACGCAGTATTTT.

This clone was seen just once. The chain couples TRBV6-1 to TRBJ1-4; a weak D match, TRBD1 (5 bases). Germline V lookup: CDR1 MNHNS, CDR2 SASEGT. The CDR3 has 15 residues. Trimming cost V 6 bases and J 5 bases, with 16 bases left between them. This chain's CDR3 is CASRPGGAVNEKLFF. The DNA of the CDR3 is TGTGCCAGCAGGCCCGGGGGAGCGGTAAATGAAAAACTGTTTTTT.

The CDR3 DNA reads TGCGCCAGCAGCTTGGAAGCAGGGAGGAGAAACACCATATATTTT. Translated, it gives CASSLEAGRRNTIYF. The chain joins TRBV5-1 to TRBJ1-3, with D perhaps TRBD1 (5 bases). The CDR3 has 15 amino acids. The germline V and J ends were trimmed by 0 bases and 5 bases, with 12 bases remaining between them. Germline V gene data show CDR1 as SGHRS and CDR2 as YFSETQ.

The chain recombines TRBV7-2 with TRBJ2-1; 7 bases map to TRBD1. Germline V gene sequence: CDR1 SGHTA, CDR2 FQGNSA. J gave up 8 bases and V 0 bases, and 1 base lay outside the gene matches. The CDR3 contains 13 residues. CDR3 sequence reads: CASSLAGGHEQFF. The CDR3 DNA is TGTGCCAGCAGCTTAGCAGGGGGCCATGAGCAGTTCTTC.

The CDR3 bases are TGTGCCAGCAGCTTGGGATCACTAGCGTCTCGGGAGACCCAGTACTTC. Its translation is CASSLGSLASRETQYF. V usage is TRBV5-4 and J usage is TRBJ2-5; 7 bases are a match to TRBD2. This CDR3 is built from 16 residues. The germline V gene encodes CDR1 SGHNT and CDR2 YYREEE (reference sequence). The V and J ends lost 0 bases and 5 bases, in that order; junction bases with no gene match: 10.

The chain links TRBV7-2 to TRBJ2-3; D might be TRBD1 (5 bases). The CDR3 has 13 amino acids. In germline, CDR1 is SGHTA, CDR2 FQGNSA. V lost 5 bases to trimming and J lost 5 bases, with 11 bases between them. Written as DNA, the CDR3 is TGTGCCAGCAGCCCAGGGCGGCTAGATACGCAGTATTTT. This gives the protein CASSPGRLDTQYF.

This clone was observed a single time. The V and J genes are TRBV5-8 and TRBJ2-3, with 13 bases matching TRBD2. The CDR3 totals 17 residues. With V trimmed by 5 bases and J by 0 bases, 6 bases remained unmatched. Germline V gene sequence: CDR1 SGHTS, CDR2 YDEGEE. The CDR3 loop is CASSSGLAGTSTDTQYF. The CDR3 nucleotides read TGTGCCAGCAGTTCGGGACTAGCGGGGACAAGCACAGATACGCAGTATTTT.

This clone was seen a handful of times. CDR3 nucleotides: TGTGCCAGCAGTTCCGGTATTAGCAATCAGCCCCAGCATTTT. This gives the protein CASSSGISNQPQHF. The V call is TRBV2, the J call TRBJ1-5; D not certain. This CDR3 region has 14 residues. Trimming shortened V by 5 bases and J by 0 bases, and 8 bases separated the two germline ends. Germline V CDR1 and CDR2: SNHLY, FYNNEI. Complete variable domain (other parts from reference TRBV2 and TRBJ1-5): EPEVTQTPSHQVTQMGQEVILRCVPISNHLYFYWYRQILGQKVEFLVSFYNNEISEKSEIFDDQFSVERPDGSNFTLKIRSTKLEDSAMYFCASSSGISNQPQHFGDGTRLSIL.

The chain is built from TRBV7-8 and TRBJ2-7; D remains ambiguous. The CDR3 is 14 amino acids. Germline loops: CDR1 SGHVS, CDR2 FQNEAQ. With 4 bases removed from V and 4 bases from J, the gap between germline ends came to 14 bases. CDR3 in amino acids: CASSSPRDNYEQYF. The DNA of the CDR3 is TGTGCCAGCAGCTCCCCGCGTGACAATTACGAGCAGTACTTC.

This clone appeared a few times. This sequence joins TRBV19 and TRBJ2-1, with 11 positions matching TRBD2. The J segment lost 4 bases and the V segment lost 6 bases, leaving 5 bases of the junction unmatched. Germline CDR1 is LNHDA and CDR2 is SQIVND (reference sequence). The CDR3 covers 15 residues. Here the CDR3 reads CASRAGTSGYNEQFF. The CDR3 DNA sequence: TGTGCCAGTAGGGCCGGGACTAGCGGATACAATGAGCAGTTCTTC.

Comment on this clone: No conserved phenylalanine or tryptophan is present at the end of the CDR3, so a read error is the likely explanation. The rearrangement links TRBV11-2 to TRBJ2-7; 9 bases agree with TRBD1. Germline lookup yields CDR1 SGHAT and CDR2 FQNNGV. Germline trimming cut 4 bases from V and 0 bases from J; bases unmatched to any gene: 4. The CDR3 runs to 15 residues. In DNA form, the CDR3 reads TGTGCCAGCAGCTCGACGACAGGGGGCTCCTACGAGCAGTACCTC. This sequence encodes CASSSTTGGSYEQYL.

CDR3 in amino acids: CASSLTPGQTYEQYF. The CDR3 DNA reads as TGTGCCAGCAGCTTAACCCCGGGACAGACCTACGAGCAGTACTTC. The V call is TRBV7-2, the J call TRBJ2-7, with TRBD1 matching 7 bases. The CDR3 covers 15 residues. The junction had 6 bases not matched to a gene; V was cut back by 2 bases and J by 2 bases. The germline V gene encodes CDR1 SGHTA and CDR2 FQGNSA.

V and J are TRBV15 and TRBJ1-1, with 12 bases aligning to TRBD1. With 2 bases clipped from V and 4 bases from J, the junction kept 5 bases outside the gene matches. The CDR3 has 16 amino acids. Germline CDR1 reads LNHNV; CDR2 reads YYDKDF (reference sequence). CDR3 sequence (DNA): TGTGCCACCAGCAGACCCGGGACAGGGGGCGTCACTGAAGCTTTCTTT. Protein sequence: CATSRPGTGGVTEAFF.

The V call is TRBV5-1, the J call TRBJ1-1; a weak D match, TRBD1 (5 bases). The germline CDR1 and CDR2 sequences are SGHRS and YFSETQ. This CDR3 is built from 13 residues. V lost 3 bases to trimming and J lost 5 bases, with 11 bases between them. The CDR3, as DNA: TGCGCCAGCAGCTCCTTGGAGGGGACTGAAGCTTTCTTT. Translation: CASSSLEGTEAFF.

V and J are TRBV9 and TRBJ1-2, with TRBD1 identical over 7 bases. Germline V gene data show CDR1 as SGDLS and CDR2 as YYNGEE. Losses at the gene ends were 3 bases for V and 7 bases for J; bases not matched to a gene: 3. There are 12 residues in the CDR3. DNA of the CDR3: TGTGCCAGCAGCGGGGCAGGGGGTGGCTACACCTTC. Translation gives CASSGAGGGYTF.

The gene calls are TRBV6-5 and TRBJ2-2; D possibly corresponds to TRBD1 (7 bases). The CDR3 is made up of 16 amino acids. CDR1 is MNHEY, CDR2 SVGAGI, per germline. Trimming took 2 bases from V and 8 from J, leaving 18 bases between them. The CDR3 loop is CASSYQGGSPLGELFF. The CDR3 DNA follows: TGTGCCAGCAGTTACCAGGGGGGTTCTCCCCTTGGGGAGCTGTTTTTT.

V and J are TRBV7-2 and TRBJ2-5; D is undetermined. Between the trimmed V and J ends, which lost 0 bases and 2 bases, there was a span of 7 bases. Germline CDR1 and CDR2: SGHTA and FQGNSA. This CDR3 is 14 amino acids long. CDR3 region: CASSLAGLQETQYF. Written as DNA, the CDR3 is TGTGCCAGCAGCTTAGCGGGCCTACAAGAGACCCAGTACTTC. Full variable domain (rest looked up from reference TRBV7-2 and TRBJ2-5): GAGVSQSPSNKVTEKGKDVELRCDPISGHTALYWYRQSLGQGLEFLIYFQGNSAPDKSGLPSDRFSAERTGGSVSTLTIQRTQQEDSAVYLCASSLAGLQETQYFGPGTRLLVL.

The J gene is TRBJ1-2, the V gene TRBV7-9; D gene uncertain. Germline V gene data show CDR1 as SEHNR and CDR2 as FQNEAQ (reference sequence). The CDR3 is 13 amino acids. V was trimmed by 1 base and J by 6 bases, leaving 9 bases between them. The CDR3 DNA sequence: TGTGCCAGCAGCTTAGGTCCAGGAAATGGCTACACCTTC. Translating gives CASSLGPGNGYTF.

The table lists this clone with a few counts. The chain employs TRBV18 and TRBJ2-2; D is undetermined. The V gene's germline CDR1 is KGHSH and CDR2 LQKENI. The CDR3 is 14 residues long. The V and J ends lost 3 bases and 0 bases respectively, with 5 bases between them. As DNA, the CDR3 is TGTGCCAGCTCACCCCTAGCGAACACCGGGGAGCTGTTTTTT. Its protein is CASSPLANTGELFF.

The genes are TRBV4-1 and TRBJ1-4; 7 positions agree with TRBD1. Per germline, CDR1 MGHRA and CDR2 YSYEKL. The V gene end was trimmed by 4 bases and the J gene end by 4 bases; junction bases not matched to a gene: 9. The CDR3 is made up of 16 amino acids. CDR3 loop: CASSPDLNRGNEKLFF. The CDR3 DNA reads TGCGCCAGCAGCCCCGATCTAAACAGGGGTAATGAAAAACTGTTTTTT.

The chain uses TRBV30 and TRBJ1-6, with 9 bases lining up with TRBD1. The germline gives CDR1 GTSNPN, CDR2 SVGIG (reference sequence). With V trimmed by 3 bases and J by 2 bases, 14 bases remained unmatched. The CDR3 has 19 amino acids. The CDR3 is CAWRNRPGTGKPYNSPLHF. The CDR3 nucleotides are TGTGCCTGGAGAAACCGTCCCGGGACAGGGAAACCCTATAATTCACCCCTCCACTTT.

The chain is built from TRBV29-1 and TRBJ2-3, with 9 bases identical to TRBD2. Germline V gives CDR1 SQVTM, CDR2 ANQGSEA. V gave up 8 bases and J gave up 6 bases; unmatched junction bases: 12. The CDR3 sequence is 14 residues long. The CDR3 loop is CSISTGLASDTQYF. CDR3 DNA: TGCAGCATCAGTACGGGACTAGCATCGGATACGCAGTATTTT.

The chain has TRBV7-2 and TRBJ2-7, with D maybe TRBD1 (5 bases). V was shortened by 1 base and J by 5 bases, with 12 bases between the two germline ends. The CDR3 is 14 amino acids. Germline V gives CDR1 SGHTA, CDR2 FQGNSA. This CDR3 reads CASSLGPTVDEQYF. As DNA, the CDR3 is TGTGCCAGCAGCTTAGGGCCGACAGTAGACGAGCAGTACTTC. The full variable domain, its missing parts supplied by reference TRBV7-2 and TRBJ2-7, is GAGVSQSPSNKVTEKGKDVELRCDPISGHTALYWYRQSLGQGLEFLIYFQGNSAPDKSGLPSDRFSAERTGGSVSTLTIQRTQQEDSAVYLCASSLGPTVDEQYFGPGTRLTVT.

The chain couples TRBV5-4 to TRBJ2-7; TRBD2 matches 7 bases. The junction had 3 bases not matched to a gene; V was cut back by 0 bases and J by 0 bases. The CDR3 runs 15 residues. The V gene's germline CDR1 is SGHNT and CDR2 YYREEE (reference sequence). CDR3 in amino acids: CASSLGGGSSYEQYF. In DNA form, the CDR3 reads TGTGCCAGCAGCTTGGGGGGAGGGAGCTCCTACGAGCAGTACTTC. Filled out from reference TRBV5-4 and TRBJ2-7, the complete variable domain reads ETGVTQSPTHLIKTRGQQVTLRCSSQSGHNTVSWYQQALGQGPQFIFQYYREEENGRGNFPPRFSGLQFPNYSSELNVNALELDDSALYLCASSLGGGSSYEQYFGPGTRLTVT.

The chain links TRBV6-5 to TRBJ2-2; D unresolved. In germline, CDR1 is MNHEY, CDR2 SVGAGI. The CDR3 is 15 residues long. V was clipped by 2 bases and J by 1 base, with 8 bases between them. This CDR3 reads CASSYSSGNTGELFF. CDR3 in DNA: TGTGCCAGCAGTTACAGCTCAGGGAACACCGGGGAGCTGTTTTTT.

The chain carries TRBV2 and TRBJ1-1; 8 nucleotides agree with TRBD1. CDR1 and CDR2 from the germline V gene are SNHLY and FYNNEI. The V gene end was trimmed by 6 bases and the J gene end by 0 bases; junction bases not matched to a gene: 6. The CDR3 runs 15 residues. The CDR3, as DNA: TGTGCCAGCAGAGGACAGGGAGAAGTGAACACTGAAGCTTTCTTT. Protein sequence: CASRGQGEVNTEAFF.

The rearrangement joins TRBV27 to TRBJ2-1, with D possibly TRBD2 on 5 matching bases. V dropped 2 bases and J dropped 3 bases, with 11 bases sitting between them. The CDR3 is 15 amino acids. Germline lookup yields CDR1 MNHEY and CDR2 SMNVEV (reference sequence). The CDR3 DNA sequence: TGTGCCAGCAGTTTAGTTTTGGGAGACTACAATGAGCAGTTCTTC. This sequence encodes CASSLVLGDYNEQFF.

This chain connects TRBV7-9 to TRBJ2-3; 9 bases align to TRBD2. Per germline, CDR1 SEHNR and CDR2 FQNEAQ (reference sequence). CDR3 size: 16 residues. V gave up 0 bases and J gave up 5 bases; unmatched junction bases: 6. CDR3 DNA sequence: TGTGCCAGCAGCTTAGCATTAGCGGGAGTGGGAGATACGCAGTATTTT. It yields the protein CASSLALAGVGDTQYF.

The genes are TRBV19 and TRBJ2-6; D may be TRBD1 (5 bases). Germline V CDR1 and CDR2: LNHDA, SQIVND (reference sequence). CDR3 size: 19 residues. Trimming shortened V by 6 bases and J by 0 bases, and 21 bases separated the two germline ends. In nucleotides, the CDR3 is TGTGCCAGTAGCCCTGGTGTCAACAGGAGAGTCTCTGGGGCCAACGTCCTGACTTTC. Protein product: CASSPGVNRRVSGANVLTF.